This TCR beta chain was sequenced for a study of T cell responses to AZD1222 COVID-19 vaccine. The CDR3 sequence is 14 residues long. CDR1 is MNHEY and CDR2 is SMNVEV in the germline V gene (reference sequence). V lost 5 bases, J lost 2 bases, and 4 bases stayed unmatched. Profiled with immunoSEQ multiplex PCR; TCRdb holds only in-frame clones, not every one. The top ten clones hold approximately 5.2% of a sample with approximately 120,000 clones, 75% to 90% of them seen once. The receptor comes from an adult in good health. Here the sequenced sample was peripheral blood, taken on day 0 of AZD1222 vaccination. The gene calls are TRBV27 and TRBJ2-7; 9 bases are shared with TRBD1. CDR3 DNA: TGTGCCAGCAGTGTACAGGGGGCTGCCTACGAGCAGTACTTC. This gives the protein CASSVQGAAYEQYF.